Listed below are T cell receptor beta chains from one sample, sequenced in a study of shared clonotypes between healthy human individuals. Here immunoSEQ multiplex PCR was the method, and the copy in TCRdb shows in-frame clones only, minus some. The sample carries approximately 480,000 clones, approximately 79% recorded once. What was sequenced was PBMCs. These receptors came from a woman aged 40 to 50 in good health. Some clones in this sample may be carry-over from other donors' samples. The CDR3 runs from the conserved cysteine through the conserved F or W. D genes are given only for firm matches. The size of a clone is reported for some rows only, either as once, few or many, or as a class for expanded clones.

abundance | len | j_gene | d_gene | v_gene | CDR3nt | CDR3aa
once | 15 | TRBJ2-7 | TRBD2 | TRBV5-1 | TGCGCCAGCAGCTTTTCTCTAGCGGAAAACTACGAGCAGTACTTC | CASSFSLAENYEQYF
NA | 11 | TRBJ1-4 | NA | TRBV7-9 | TGTGCCAGCAGCTCCGGACAGAAACTGTTTTTT | CASSSGQKLFF
NA | 15 | TRBJ2-3 | TRBD2 | TRBV5-1 | TGCGCCAGCAGCTATGGGACTAGCGGAGGGCATACGCAGTATTTT | CASSYGTSGGHTQYF
NA | 15 | TRBJ2-1 | NA | TRBV29-1 | TGCAGCGTTGCTGGAGTTGTTAGCTCCTACAATGAGCAGTTCTTC | CSVAGVVSSYNEQFF
NA | 13 | TRBJ1-5 | NA | TRBV6-1 | TGTGCCGGTGGCCAGGGAATTGGTCAGCCCCAGCATTTT | CAGGQGIGQPQHF
few | 15 | TRBJ2-7 | NA | TRBV6-1 | TGTGCCAGCAGTGATAATGCGGGGGCTGGGGGCGAGCAGTACTTC | CASSDNAGAGGEQYF
once | 14 | TRBJ2-7 | NA | TRBV10-1 | TGCGCCAGCAGTGAGTCCGACAGATCCTACGAGCAGTACTTC | CASSESDRSYEQYF
once | 15 | TRBJ2-7 | NA | TRBV6-6 | TGTGCCAGCAGTTACTTTCGGGGTAGCTCCTACGAGCAGTACTTC | CASSYFRGSSYEQYF
NA | 15 | TRBJ2-5 | NA | TRBV18 | TGTGCCAGCTCACCACAGGAAGGGACCCAAGAGACCCAGTACTTC | CASSPQEGTQETQYF
many | 16 | TRBJ2-3 | TRBD2 | TRBV9 | TGTGCCAGCAGCGTAGCAGCGACTAGCGGGAGCGGTACGCAGTATTTT | CASSVAATSGSGTQYF
NA | 13 | TRBJ2-5 | NA | TRBV19 | TGTGCCAGCTCAACAGGGATCCAAGAGACCCAGTACTTC | CASSTGIQETQYF
NA | 15 | TRBJ1-4 | NA | TRBV28 | TGTGCCAGCAGTCTCCCCTTGGGGAGTGATGAAAAACTGTTTTTT | CASSLPLGSDEKLFF
NA | 16 | TRBJ2-3 | NA | TRBV7-2 | TGTGCCAGCAGCTTAGCGCTAGCCGCCGGGGCAGATACGCAGTATTTT | CASSLALAAGADTQYF
once | 13 | TRBJ1-4 | NA | TRBV5-1 | TGCGCCAGCAGCTGGGACGGGAATGAAAAACTGTTTTTT | CASSWDGNEKLFF
few | 14 | TRBJ1-2 | NA | TRBV27 | TGTGCCAGCAGGCTCCGGGACGGAAGCTATGGCTACACCTTC | CASRLRDGSYGYTF
NA | 13 | TRBJ1-1 | NA | TRBV7-9 | TGTGCCAGCAGCGAGGGACAGAACACTGAAGCTTTCTTT | CASSEGQNTEAFF
NA | 14 | TRBJ2-3 | NA | TRBV5-5 | TGTGCCAGCAGCTCCGGGTCCACTCCAGATACGCAGTATTTT | CASSSGSTPDTQYF
once | 14 | TRBJ2-7 | TRBD1 | TRBV29-1 | TGCAGCGTTCCAACCGGGACAGGACCTTACGAGCAGTACTTC | CSVPTGTGPYEQYF
NA | 14 | TRBJ2-7 | NA | TRBV19 | TGTGCCAGTAGTATTAAGGGGGGTCTATACGAGCAGTACTTC | CASSIKGGLYEQYF
many | 12 | TRBJ2-5 | NA | TRBV6-6 | TGTGCCAGCAGCCCCAATTTCGAGACCCAGTACTTC | CASSPNFETQYF
few | 14 | TRBJ2-3 | TRBD1 | TRBV7-6 | TGTGCCAGCAGCTTCGATGACAGGGCCGATACGCAGTATTTT | CASSFDDRADTQYF
NA | 17 | TRBJ1-2 | TRBD1 | TRBV5-4 | TGTGCCAGCAGCGTACCGGGACAGGGGCCGTTTAACTATGGCTACACCTTC | CASSVPGQGPFNYGYTF
NA | 15 | TRBJ2-7 | NA | TRBV7-9 | TGTGCCAGCAGCTTGGAACAGGTGGGAGCCTACGAGCAGTACTTC | CASSLEQVGAYEQYF
NA | 12 | TRBJ2-1 | TRBD1 | TRBV7-8 | TGTGCCAGCAGCCTCACGGACAGGGTCGAGTTCTTC | CASSLTDRVEFF
NA | 15 | TRBJ2-1 | TRBD2 | TRBV7-6 | TGTGCCAGCAGCTTAGGGGCGGGAGGATACAATGAGCAGTTCTTC | CASSLGAGGYNEQFF
NA | 14 | TRBJ2-7 | NA | TRBV5-4 | TGTGCCAGCAGCTCGGGCCGTAGCTCCTACGAGCAGTACTTC | CASSSGRSSYEQYF
NA | 13 | TRBJ1-5 | NA | TRBV30 | TGTGCCTGTAGGACAGATAGCAATCAGCCCCAGCATTTT | CACRTDSNQPQHF
NA | 12 | TRBJ1-5 | TRBD1 | TRBV19 | TGTGCCAGTAGCGACAGGGCTCAGCCCCAGCATTTT | CASSDRAQPQHF
NA | 14 | TRBJ2-7 | NA | TRBV7-2 | TGTGCCAGCAGCCCCCATGCCCAGAGGGGCGAGCAGTACTTC | CASSPHAQRGEQYF
NA | 15 | TRBJ2-2 | NA | TRBV30 | TGTGCCTGGAGGTCGCCCAGGGGCGACACCGGGGAGCTGTTTTTT | CAWRSPRGDTGELFF
NA | 14 | TRBJ2-7 | TRBD1 | TRBV29-1 | TGCAGCGTTTCCTTAGGGACAGGGACCTACGAGCAGTACTTC | CSVSLGTGTYEQYF
few | 13 | TRBJ1-5 | TRBD1 | TRBV2 | TGTGCCAGCAGTGACAGGGGGAGTCAGCCCCAGCATTTT | CASSDRGSQPQHF
NA | 14 | TRBJ1-1 | TRBD1 | TRBV28 | TGTGCCAGCAGTCCGCGGACAGGGAACACTGAAGCTTTCTTT | CASSPRTGNTEAFF
NA | 14 | TRBJ2-1 | TRBD2 | TRBV14 | TGTGCCAGCAGCCCCCAAGCGGGAGTAGGTGAGCAGTTCTTC | CASSPQAGVGEQFF
NA | 14 | TRBJ2-5 | TRBD2 | TRBV30 | TGTGCCTATCAGCGGGACGAAACCGGGGAGACCCAGTACTTC | CAYQRDETGETQYF
NA | 13 | TRBJ1-2 | NA | TRBV28 | TGTGCCAGCAGCGGACATACTAACTATGGCTACACCTTC | CASSGHTNYGYTF
once | 12 | TRBJ1-5 | NA | TRBV19 | TGTGCCAGTAGTAGGGTAGATCAGCCCCAGCATTTT | CASSRVDQPQHF
NA | 11 | TRBJ2-7 | NA | TRBV7-9 | TGTGCCAGCTCAAACGATTACGAGCAGTACTTC | CASSNDYEQYF
NA | 12 | TRBJ2-5 | NA | TRBV30 | TGTGCCTGGGGGGACTTCGAAGAGACCCAGTACTTC | CAWGDFEETQYF
NA | 12 | TRBJ2-2 | NA | TRBV9 | TGTGCCAGCAGCGTAGGGGGCGGGGAGCTGTTTTTT | CASSVGGGELFF
NA | 13 | TRBJ1-5 | NA | TRBV19 | TGTACCAGTAGTATGAGTGTAAATCAGCCCCAGCATTTT | CTSSMSVNQPQHF
NA | 15 | TRBJ2-1 | NA | TRBV9 | TGTGCCAGCACTGGCGGCCTGATGACCCGGGGTGAGCAGTTCTTC | CASTGGLMTRGEQFF
once | 13 | TRBJ2-5 | NA | TRBV19 | TGTGCCAGTAGTCATAGCGAGAAAGAGACCCAGTACTTC | CASSHSEKETQYF
NA | 14 | TRBJ2-7 | NA | TRBV19 | TGTGCCAGTAGTATAAGGGGGTATCAGTACGAGCAGTACTTC | CASSIRGYQYEQYF
NA | 16 | TRBJ2-1 | TRBD2 | TRBV25-1 | TGTGCCAGCAGTGAATCTGGAGTAGCGGGAGCGGGTGAGCAGTTCTTC | CASSESGVAGAGEQFF
once | 16 | TRBJ2-2 | NA | TRBV7-6 | TGTGCCAGCAGCGGGTCGCCAGGGGCGAACACCGGGGAGCTGTTTTTT | CASSGSPGANTGELFF
NA | 15 | TRBJ2-4 | NA | TRBV25-1 | TGTGCCAGCCAAATTCGGAAGGGTACCAAAAACATTCAGTACTTC | CASQIRKGTKNIQYF
once | 19 | TRBJ2-5 | NA | TRBV10-1 | TGCGCCAGCAGTGACCTGACGTTACAGGGCCCTCACTGCCCAGAGACCCAGTACTTC | CASSDLTLQGPHCPETQYF
few | 12 | TRBJ2-2 | NA | TRBV6-1 | TGTGCCAGCAGAACAGGGACCGGGGAGCTGTTTTTT | CASRTGTGELFF
NA | 15 | TRBJ1-5 | NA | TRBV19 | TGTGCCAGTAGTATATTCCTAAGCTCAAATCAGCCCCAGCATTTT | CASSIFLSSNQPQHF
NA | 14 | TRBJ2-7 | NA | TRBV2 | TGTGCCAGCAGTGTTGAGGGAGCGTCCTACGAGCAGTACTTC | CASSVEGASYEQYF
NA | 16 | TRBJ2-3 | TRBD2 | TRBV4-2 | TGTGCCAGCAGCCAAGGGGTAGCGGGAGGGCTAGATACGCAGTATTTT | CASSQGVAGGLDTQYF
NA | 13 | TRBJ1-1 | NA | TRBV30 | TGTGCCTGGAGTCTGGCCTCCCTCCCCCGAGCTTTCTTT | CAWSLASLPRAFF
many | 15 | TRBJ2-4 | TRBD2 | TRBV6-6 | TGTGCCAGCAGGAGAGGACTAGCGGGAGATGACATTCAGTACTTC | CASRRGLAGDDIQYF
NA | 13 | TRBJ2-2 | NA | TRBV27 | TGTGCCAGCAGTTTATATAACACCGGGGAGCTGTTTTTT | CASSLYNTGELFF
few | 15 | TRBJ2-3 | TRBD2 | TRBV27 | TGTGCCAGCGCCAGTAGCGGGAGGCGGACAGATACGCAGTATTTT | CASASSGRRTDTQYF
NA | 14 | TRBJ1-2 | NA | TRBV5-1 | TGCGCCAGCAGCTTTAGGGGCCTCAACTATGGCTACACCTTC | CASSFRGLNYGYTF
once | 13 | TRBJ2-5 | NA | TRBV27 | TGTGCCAGCAGTTTCTTAGGCCAAGAGACCCAGTACTTC | CASSFLGQETQYF
few | 15 | TRBJ2-2 | NA | TRBV11-2 | TGTGCCAGCAGCCCGGGACCTCGGAACACCGGGGAGCTGTTTTTT | CASSPGPRNTGELFF